This T cell receptor (beta chain) was found in a study of T cell responses to AZD1222 COVID-19 vaccine. The study, taken as a whole, reports: Two doses of AZD1222 preceded a rise in Spike-specific TCR breadth and depth. Dominant CD4 TCR responses targeted spike regions 160-218 and 743-854. The number of AZD1222 recipients seropositive at baseline was only five to seven. Donors were largely white British and mainly female; clonal diversity was possibly underestimated.

Germline V lookup: CDR1 GTSNPN, CDR2 SVGIG (reference sequence). Trimming pared 3 bases from V and 8 bases from J, leaving 13 bases between. The CDR3 is made up of 12 amino acids. Concerning this clone itself: Its cognate antigen is unknown.

Method: immunoSEQ multiplex PCR; TCRdb's copy keeps in-frame clones and lacks some. The repertoire holds 200,000 or so clones, approximately 94% seen once, with more than 0.8% in the top ten. This material consisted of peripheral blood, taken on day 0 of MenACWY control vaccination. The sequence was obtained from an adult in good health. The rearrangement joins TRBV30 to TRBJ1-2; no clear D. The CDR3 protein is CAWRDHLFGYTF. The DNA for the CDR3 is TGTGCCTGGAGGGACCACCTATTCGGCTACACCTTC.